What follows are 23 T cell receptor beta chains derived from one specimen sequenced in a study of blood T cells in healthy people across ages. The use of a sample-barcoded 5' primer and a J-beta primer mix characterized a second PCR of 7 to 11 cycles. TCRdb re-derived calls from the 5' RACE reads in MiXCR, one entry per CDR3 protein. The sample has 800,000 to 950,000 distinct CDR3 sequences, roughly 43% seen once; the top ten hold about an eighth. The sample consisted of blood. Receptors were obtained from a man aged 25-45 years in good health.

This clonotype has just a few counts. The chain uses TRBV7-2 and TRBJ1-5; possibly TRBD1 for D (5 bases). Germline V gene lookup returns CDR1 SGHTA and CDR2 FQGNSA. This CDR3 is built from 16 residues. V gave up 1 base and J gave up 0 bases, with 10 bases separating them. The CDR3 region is CASSLDGANSNQPQHF. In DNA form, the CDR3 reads TGTGCCAGCAGCTTAGATGGGGCGAATAGCAATCAGCCCCAGCATTTT.

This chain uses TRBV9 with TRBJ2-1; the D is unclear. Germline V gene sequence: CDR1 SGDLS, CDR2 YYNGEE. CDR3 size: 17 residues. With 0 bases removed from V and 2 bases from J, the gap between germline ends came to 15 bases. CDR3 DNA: TGTGCCAGCAGCGTAGATCTTGCCGGCGGCGCCTACAATGAGCAGTTCTTC. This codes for CASSVDLAGGAYNEQFF.

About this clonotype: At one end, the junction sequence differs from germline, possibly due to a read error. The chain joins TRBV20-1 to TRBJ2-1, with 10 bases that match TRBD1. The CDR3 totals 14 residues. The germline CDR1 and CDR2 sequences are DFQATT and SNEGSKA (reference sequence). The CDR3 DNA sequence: TGCAGTGCTACCAGACAGGGGGCGAACTATGAGCGGTTCTTC. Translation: CSATRQGANYERFF.

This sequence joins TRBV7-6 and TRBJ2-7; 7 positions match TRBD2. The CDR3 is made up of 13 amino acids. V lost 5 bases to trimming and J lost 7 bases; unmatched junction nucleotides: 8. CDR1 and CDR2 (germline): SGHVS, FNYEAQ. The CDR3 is CASSPEGLREQYF. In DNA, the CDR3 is TGTGCCAGCAGCCCAGAGGGACTAAGGGAGCAGTACTTC.

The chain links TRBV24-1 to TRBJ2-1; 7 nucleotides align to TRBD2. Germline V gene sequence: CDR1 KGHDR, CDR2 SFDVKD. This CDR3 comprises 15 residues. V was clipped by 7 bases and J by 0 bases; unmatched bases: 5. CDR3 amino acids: CATRAGDYSYNEQFF. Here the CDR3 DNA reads TGTGCCACCAGGGCGGGAGATTACTCCTACAATGAGCAGTTCTTC.

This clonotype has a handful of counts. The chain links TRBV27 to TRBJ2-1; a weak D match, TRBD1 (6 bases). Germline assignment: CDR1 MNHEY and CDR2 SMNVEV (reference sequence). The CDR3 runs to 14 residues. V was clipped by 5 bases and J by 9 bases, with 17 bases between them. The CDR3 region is CASSIPQVGAEQFF. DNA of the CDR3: TGTGCCAGCAGTATCCCCCAGGTGGGGGCTGAGCAGTTCTTC.

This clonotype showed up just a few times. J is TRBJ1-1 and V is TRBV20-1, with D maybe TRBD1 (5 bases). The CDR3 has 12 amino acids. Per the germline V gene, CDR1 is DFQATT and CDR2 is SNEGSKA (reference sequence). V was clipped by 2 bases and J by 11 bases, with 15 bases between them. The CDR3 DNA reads TGCAGTGCTAGAACTGACAGCCCTGTCGCTTTCTTT. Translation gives CSARTDSPVAFF.

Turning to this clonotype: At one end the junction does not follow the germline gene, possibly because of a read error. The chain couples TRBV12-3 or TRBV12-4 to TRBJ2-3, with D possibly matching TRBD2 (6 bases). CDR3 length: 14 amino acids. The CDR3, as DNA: TGTGCCAGCACCGCGGGACTGAGCACAGATGCGCAGTATTTT. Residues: CASTAGLSTDAQYF.

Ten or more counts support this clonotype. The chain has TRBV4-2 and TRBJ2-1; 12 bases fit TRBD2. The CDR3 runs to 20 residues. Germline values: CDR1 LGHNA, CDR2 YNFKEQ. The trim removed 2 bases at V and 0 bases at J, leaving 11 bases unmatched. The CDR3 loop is CASSQPTRTSGASSYNEQFF. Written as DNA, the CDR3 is TGTGCCAGCAGCCAACCAACTCGGACTAGCGGGGCTAGCTCCTACAATGAGCAGTTCTTC.

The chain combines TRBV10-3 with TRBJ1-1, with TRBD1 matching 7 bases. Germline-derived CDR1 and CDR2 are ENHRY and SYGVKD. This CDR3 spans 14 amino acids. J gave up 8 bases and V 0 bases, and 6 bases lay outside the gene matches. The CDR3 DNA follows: TGTGCCATCAGTGAGTCGGGTTTGGACAGGGAAGCTTTCTTT. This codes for CAISESGLDREAFF.

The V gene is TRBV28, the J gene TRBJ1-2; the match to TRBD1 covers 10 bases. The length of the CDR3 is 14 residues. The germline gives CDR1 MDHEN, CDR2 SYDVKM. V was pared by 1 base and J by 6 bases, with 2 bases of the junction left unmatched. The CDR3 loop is CASSLFGQGDGYTF. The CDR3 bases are TGTGCCAGCAGTTTATTCGGACAGGGGGATGGCTACACCTTC.

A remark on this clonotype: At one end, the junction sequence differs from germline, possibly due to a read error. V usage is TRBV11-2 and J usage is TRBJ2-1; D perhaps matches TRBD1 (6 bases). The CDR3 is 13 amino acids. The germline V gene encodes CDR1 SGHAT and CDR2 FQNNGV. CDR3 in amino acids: CASSLDRNNEQFF. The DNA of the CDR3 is TGCGCCAGCAGCTTAGACAGGAACAATGAGCAGTTCTTC.

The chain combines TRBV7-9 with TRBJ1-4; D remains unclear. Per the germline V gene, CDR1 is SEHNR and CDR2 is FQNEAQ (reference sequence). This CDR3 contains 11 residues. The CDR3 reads CACSQAGKLFF. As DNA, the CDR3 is TGTGCGTGCTCCCAGGCCGGAAAACTGTTTTTT.

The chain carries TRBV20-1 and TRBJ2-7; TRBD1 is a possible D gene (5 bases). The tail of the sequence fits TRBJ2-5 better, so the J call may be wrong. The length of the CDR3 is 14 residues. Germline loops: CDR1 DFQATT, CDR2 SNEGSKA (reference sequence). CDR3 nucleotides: TGCAGTGCTACTACGACAGAGTACCAAGAGACCCAGTACTTC. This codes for CSATTTEYQETQYF.

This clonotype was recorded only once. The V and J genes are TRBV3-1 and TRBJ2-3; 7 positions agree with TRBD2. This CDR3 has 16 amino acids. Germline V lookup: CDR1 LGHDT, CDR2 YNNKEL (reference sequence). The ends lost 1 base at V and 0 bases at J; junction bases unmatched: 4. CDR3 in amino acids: CASSQVREGSTDTQYF. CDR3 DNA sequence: TGTGCCAGCAGCCAAGTTAGGGAGGGGAGCACAGATACGCAGTATTTT.

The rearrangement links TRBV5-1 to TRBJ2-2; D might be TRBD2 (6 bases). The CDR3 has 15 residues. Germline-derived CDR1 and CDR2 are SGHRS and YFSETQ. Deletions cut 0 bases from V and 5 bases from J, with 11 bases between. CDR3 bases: TGCGCCAGCAGCTTGGCAGCGGGTGGGACCGGGGAGCTGTTTTTT. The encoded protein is CASSLAAGGTGELFF.

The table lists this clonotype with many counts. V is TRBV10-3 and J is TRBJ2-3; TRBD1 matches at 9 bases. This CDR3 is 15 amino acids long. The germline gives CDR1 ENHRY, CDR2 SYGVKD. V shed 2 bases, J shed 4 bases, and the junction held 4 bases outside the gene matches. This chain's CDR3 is CAISEGTGIADTQYF. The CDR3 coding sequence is TGTGCCATCAGTGAGGGGACAGGGATCGCAGATACGCAGTATTTT.

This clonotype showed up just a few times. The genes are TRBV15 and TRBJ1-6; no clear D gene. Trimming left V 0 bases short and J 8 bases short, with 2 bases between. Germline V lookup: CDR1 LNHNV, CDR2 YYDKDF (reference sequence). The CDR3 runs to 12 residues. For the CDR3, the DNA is TGTGCCACCAGCAGAGAGGATTCACCCCTCCACTTT. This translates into CATSREDSPLHF.

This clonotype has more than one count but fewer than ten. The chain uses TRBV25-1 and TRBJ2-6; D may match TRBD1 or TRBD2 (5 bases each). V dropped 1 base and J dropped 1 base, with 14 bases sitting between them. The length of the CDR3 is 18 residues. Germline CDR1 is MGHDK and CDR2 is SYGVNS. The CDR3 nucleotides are TGTGCCAGCAGTGAATCCGACGGGACCCTGTCTGGGGCCAACGTCCTGACTTTC. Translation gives CASSESDGTLSGANVLTF. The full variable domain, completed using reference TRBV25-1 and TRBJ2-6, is EADIYQTPRYLVIGTGKKITLECSQTMGHDKMYWYQQDPGMELHLIHYSYGVNSTEKGDLSSESTVSRIRTEHFPLTLESARPSHTSQYLCASSESDGTLSGANVLTFGAGSRLTVL.

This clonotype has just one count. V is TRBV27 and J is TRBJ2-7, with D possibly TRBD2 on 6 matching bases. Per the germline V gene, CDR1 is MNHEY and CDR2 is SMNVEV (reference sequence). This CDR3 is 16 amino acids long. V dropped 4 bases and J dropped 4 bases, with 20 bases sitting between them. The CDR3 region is CASSSRDFREIYEQYF. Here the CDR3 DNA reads TGTGCCAGCAGTTCCCGGGACTTCCGTGAAATTTACGAGCAGTACTTC.

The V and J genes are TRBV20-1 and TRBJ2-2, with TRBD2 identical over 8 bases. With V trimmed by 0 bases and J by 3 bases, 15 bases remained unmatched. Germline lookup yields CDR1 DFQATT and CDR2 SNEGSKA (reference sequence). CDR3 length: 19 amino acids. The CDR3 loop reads CSARDRALGRGAYTGELFF. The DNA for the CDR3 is TGCAGTGCTAGAGATAGGGCGTTAGGGCGGGGGGCCTACACCGGGGAGCTGTTTTTT.

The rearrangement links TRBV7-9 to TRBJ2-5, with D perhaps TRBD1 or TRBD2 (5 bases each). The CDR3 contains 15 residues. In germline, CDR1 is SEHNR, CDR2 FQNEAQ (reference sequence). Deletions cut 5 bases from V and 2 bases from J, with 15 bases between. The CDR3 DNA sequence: TGTGCCAGCAGCCCCTCGGGGCAGCTACAAGAGACCCAGTACTTC. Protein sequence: CASSPSGQLQETQYF.

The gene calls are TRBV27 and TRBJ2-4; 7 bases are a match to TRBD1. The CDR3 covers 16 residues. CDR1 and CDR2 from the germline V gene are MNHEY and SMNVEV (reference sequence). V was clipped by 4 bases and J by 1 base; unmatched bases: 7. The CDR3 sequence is CASSSKTGKAKNIQYF. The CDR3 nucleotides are TGTGCCAGCAGTTCGAAGACAGGGAAGGCCAAAAACATTCAGTACTTC.